This T cell receptor beta chain was identified during a study of T-cell memory formation after mild COVID-19. Findings of the study overall: Cross-reactive memory appears to have joined, as suggested by some responding clones showing up in pre-infection memory.

This CDR3 has 12 amino acids. Trimming left V 2 bases short and J 7 bases short, with 7 bases between. Germline V gene data show CDR1 as SGHVS and CDR2 as FQNEAQ. Constant-segment-primed 5'RACE gave TCR alpha and TCR beta cDNA libraries with sample barcodes and UMIs. Using its own MiXCR run on the 5' RACE reads, TCRdb lists one record per CDR3 protein. The sample holds approximately 500,000 distinct CDR3 sequences, around 27% seen once. This clonotype was seen a few times. Its antigen is unknown. The TCR comes from an adult woman who had mild COVID-19 (a few samples of this study predate the infection). Cell type and time point are not known. Material for sequencing was PBMCs or a T cell subset sorted from them (not recorded which). The rearrangement joins TRBV7-8 to TRBJ2-3; no firm D call. DNA for the CDR3: TGTGCCAGCAGCTTATTTGGAAATACGCAGTATTTT. Protein product: CASSLFGNTQYF.